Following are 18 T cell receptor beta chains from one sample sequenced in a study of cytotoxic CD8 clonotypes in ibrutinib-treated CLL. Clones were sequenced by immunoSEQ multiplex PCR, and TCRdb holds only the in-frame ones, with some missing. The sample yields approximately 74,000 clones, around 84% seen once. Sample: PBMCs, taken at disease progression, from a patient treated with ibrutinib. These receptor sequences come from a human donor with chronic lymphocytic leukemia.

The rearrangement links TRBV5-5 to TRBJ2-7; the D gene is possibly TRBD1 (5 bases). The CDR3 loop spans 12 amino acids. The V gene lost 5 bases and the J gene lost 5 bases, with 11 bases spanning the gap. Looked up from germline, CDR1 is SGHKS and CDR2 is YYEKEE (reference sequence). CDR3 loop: CASSPGPNEQYF. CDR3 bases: TGTGCCAGCAGTCCAGGGCCGAACGAGCAGTACTTC.

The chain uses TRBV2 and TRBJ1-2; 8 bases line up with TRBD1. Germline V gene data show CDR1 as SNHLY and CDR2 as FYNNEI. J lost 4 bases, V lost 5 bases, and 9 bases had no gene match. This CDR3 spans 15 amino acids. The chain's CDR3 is CASSPDATGVYGYTF. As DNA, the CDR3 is TGTGCCAGCAGTCCCGACGCGACAGGGGTCTATGGCTACACCTTC. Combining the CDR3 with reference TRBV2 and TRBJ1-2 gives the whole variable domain EPEVTQTPSHQVTQMGQEVILRCVPISNHLYFYWYRQILGQKVEFLVSFYNNEISEKSEIFDDQFSVERPDGSNFTLKIRSTKLEDSAMYFCASSPDATGVYGYTFGSGTRLTVV.

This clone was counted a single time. The CDR3 nucleotides are TGTGCCACCAGCGGCCGACAATCAAGCAATCAGCCCCAGCATTTT. Protein product: CATSGRQSSNQPQHF. The rearrangement links TRBV15 to TRBJ1-5; D remains unclear. Trimming removed 5 bases from V and 1 base from J, with 12 bases in between. Germline CDR1 is LNHNV and CDR2 is YYDKDF (reference sequence). This CDR3 spans 15 amino acids.

Here the CDR3 DNA reads TGCGCCAGCCGGACAGGGGGAGGAACTGAAGCTTTCTTT. Protein sequence: CASRTGGGTEAFF. V and J are TRBV10-2 and TRBJ1-1; 10 bases line up with TRBD1. Germline V gene lookup returns CDR1 WSHSY and CDR2 SAAADI. The CDR3 spans 13 residues. The trim removed 8 bases at V and 5 bases at J, leaving 5 bases unmatched.

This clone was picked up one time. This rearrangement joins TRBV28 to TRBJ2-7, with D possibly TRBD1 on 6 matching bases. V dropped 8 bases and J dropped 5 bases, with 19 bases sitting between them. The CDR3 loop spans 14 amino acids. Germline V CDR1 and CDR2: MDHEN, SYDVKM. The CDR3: CASGVPQGRNEQYF. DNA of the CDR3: TGTGCCAGCGGGGTCCCACAGGGCCGGAACGAGCAGTACTTC.

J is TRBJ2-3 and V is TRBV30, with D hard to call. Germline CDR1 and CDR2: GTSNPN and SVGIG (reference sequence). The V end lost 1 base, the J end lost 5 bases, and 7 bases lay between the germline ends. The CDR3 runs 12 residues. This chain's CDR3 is CAWSGNLDTQYF. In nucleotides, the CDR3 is TGTGCCTGGAGTGGAAATTTAGATACGCAGTATTTT.

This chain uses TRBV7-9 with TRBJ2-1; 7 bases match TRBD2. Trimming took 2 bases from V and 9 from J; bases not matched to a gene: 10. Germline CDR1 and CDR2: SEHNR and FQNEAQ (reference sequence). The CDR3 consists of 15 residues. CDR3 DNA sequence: TGTGCCAGCAGCTTAAGTTTGATGGCGGGAGTTGAGCAGTTCTTC. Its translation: CASSLSLMAGVEQFF.

Written as DNA, the CDR3 is TGTGCCAGCAGTGGCCCCAAAGGACAGGTAGCGAAGCAGTACTTC. Its protein product is CASSGPKGQVAKQYF. The gene calls are TRBV5-4 and TRBJ2-7; 7 bases map to TRBD1. Trimming cost V 5 bases and J 8 bases; bases outside gene matches: 16. This CDR3 is 15 amino acids long. CDR1 is SGHNT, CDR2 YYREEE, per germline (reference sequence).

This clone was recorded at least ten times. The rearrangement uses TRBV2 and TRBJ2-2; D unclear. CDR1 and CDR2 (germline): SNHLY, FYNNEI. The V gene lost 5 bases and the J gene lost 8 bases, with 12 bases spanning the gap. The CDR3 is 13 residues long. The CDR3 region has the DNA TGTGCCAGCAGTCCCGGGCGGTGGGGGGAGCTGTTTTTT. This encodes CASSPGRWGELFF.

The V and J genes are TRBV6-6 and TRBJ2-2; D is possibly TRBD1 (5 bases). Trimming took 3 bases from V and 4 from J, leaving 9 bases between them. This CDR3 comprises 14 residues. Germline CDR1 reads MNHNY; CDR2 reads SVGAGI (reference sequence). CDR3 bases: TGTGCCAGCAGTTATGGACACCTCACCGGGGAGCTGTTTTTT. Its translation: CASSYGHLTGELFF.

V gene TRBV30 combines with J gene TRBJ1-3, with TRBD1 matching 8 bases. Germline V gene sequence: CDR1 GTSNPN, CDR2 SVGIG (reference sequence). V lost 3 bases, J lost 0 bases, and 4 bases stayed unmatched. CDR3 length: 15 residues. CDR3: CAWSDRGFSGNTIYF. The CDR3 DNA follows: TGTGCCTGGAGCGACAGGGGTTTCTCTGGAAACACCATATATTTT.

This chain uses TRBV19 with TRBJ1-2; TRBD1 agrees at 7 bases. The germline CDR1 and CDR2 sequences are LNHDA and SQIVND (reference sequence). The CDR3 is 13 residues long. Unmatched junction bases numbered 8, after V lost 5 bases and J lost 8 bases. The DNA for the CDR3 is TGTGCCAGTAGTGCCCGACAGGGACCGGGCTACACCTTC. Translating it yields CASSARQGPGYTF.

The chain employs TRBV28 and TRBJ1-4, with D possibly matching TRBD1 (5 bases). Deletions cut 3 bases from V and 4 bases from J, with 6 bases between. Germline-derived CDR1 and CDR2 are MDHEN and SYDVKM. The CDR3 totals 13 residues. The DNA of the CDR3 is TGTGCCAGCAGTTTCGACAGTAATGAAAAACTGTTTTTT. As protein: CASSFDSNEKLFF. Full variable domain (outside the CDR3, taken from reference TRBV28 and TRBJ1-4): DVKVTQSSRYLVKRTGEKVFLECVQDMDHENMFWYRQDPGLGLRLIYFSYDVKMKEKGDIPEGYSVSREKKERFSLILESASTNQTSMYLCASSFDSNEKLFFGSGTQLSVL.

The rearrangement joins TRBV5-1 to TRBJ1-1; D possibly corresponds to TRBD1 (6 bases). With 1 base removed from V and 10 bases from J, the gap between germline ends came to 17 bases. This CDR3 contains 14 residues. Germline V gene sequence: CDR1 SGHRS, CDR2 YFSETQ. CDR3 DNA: TGCGCCAGCAGCTTGATAGGGGGATCATCCCCAGCTTTCTTT. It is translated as CASSLIGGSSPAFF.

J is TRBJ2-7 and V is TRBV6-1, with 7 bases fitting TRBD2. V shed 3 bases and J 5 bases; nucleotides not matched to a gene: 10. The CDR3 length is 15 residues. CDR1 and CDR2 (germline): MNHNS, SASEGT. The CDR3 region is CASSDKWGGRNEQYF. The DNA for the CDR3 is TGTGCCAGCAGTGATAAGTGGGGGGGAAGGAACGAGCAGTACTTC.

The CDR3 DNA follows: TGTGCCAGTTTCTTTCTAGCGGGGAACACCGGGGAGCTGTTTTTT. Translation gives CASFFLAGNTGELFF. V gene TRBV6-5 combines with J gene TRBJ2-2, with 8 bases lining up with TRBD2. The V gene end was trimmed by 9 bases and the J gene end by 1 base; junction bases not matched to a gene: 7. This CDR3 spans 15 amino acids. Germline V CDR1 and CDR2: MNHEY, SVGAGI.

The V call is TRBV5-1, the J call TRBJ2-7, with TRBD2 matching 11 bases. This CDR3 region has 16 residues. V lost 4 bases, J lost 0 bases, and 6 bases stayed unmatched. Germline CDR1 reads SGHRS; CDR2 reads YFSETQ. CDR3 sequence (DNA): TGCGCCAGCAGCCCTTTAGCGGGGGGGAGCTCCTACGAGCAGTACTTC. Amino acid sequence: CASSPLAGGSSYEQYF.

CDR3 loop: CASSYRGTGTISEQYF. The CDR3 DNA is TGTGCCAGCAGTTACCGCGGGACAGGGACAATAAGCGAGCAGTACTTC. The chain has TRBV28 and TRBJ2-7; 9 bases agree with TRBD1. V shed 4 bases, J shed 6 bases, and the junction held 13 bases outside the gene matches. The CDR3 runs to 16 residues. Germline CDR1 and CDR2: MDHEN and SYDVKM.